The source of this T cell receptor (beta chain) is a study of blood T cell repertoires in COVID-19. Study background: Both acute and convalescent COVID-19 samples were obtained from the United States, Italy and Spain. PBMCs, B-cell-depleted T cells, or T cells were the source of the cDNA or gDNA that made up the material.

Under the authors' procedure: The assay estimated nucleated cells by amplifying reference gene primers. TCRdb's table, derived via immunoSEQ multiplex PCR, lists solely in-frame clones and lacks some. V, J and clone size reflect that table, while D and trimming were determined from the DNA. The sample holds around 150,000 clones, around 80% seen once. The sequence was obtained from a woman of 80 years or more with acute or convalescent COVID-19. The material sequenced was peripheral blood.

The CDR3 sequence: CASSDSLNTEAFF. DNA for the CDR3: TGCGCCAGCAGCGACAGCTTGAACACTGAAGCTTTCTTT. V is TRBV4-3 and J is TRBJ1-1, with a tentative D call TRBD1 (5 bases). This CDR3 is 13 amino acids long. V dropped 5 bases and J dropped 0 bases, with 7 bases sitting between them. In germline, CDR1 is LGHNA, CDR2 YSLEER.